The 12 T cell receptor beta chains listed next were all sequenced from one sample in a study of blood T cell repertoires in COVID-19. Using immunoSEQ multiplex PCR, the repertoire was profiled, and TCRdb retains in-frame clones only, with some absent. The sample has 90,000 to 110,000 clones; about four fifths are singletons. Material: peripheral blood. Receptors originate from a woman in her seventies with acute or convalescent COVID-19.

The rearrangement joins TRBV3-1 (or the pseudogene TRBV3-2) to TRBJ1-2; D not resolved. The V end was cut by 2 bases, the J end by 8 bases, with 9 bases between. Germline assignment: CDR1 LGHDT and CDR2 YNNKEL (reference sequence). This CDR3 region has 12 residues. The CDR3 coding sequence is TGTGCCAGCAGCCAACCGCTGCGGGGCTACACCTTC. Its protein is CASSQPLRGYTF.

The chain carries TRBV12-3 or TRBV12-4 and TRBJ1-5; 9 bases match TRBD1. The CDR3 runs to 13 residues. Unmatched junction bases numbered 4, after V lost 7 bases and J lost 6 bases. As DNA, the CDR3 is TGTGCCAGCAAGGGACAGGGACTTCAGCCCCAGCATTTT. This sequence encodes CASKGQGLQPQHF.

The chain is built from TRBV19 and TRBJ1-6; 11 nucleotides line up with TRBD1. This CDR3 is built from 14 residues. From germline, CDR1 is LNHDA and CDR2 SQIVND (reference sequence). Trimming at V came to 6 bases and at J to 9 bases, leaving 4 bases not matched to a gene. CDR3 amino acids: CASSSGTGGSPLHF. In DNA form, the CDR3 reads TGTGCCAGTAGCTCCGGGACAGGGGGTTCACCCCTCCACTTT.

Of note for this clone: The junction shows a germline mismatch at one end, possibly a read error. This chain joins TRBV2 and TRBJ1-1; 8 bases line up with TRBD1. This CDR3 has 14 residues. Germline CDR1 is SNHLY and CDR2 is FYNNEI. CDR3 bases: TGTGCCAGCAGCCGGGACAGGCCGAACGCTGAAGCTTTCTTT. Translation: CASSRDRPNAEAFF.

This chain joins TRBV6-2 or TRBV6-3 and TRBJ2-3; tentatively, D is TRBD2 (6 bases). This CDR3 has 13 residues. V was trimmed by 6 bases and J by 5 bases, leaving 12 bases between them. Germline V gives CDR1 MNHEY, CDR2 SVGEGT. CDR3 protein: CASSRGRGDTQYF. CDR3 DNA sequence: TGTGCCAGCAGCCGAGGGCGGGGAGATACGCAGTATTTT.

The V gene is TRBV19, the J gene TRBJ1-4; D uncertain. Germline assignment: CDR1 LNHDA and CDR2 SQIVND (reference sequence). V was trimmed by 5 bases and J by 1 base, leaving 8 bases between them. This CDR3 comprises 14 residues. The CDR3, as DNA: TGTGCCAGTAGTGCGAGATTAACTAATGAAAAACTGTTTTTT. Protein product: CASSARLTNEKLFF.

The rearrangement uses TRBV11-2 and TRBJ1-2, with 10 bases that match TRBD1. This CDR3 region has 15 residues. With 1 base clipped from V and 4 bases from J, the junction kept 3 bases outside the gene matches. CDR1 and CDR2 from the germline V gene are SGHAT and FQNNGV. The DNA for the CDR3 is TGTGCCAGCAGCTTAGGGACAGGGGGGAGCTATGGCTACACCTTC. Translation gives CASSLGTGGSYGYTF.

The chain carries TRBV6-5 and TRBJ1-5; D unresolved. The CDR3 contains 13 residues. CDR1 MNHEY and CDR2 SVGAGI come from the germline V gene. V lost 5 bases and J 7 bases, leaving 12 bases between the germline ends. CDR3 sequence: CASSPTFMQPQHF. The DNA for the CDR3 is TGTGCCAGCAGTCCAACTTTCATGCAGCCCCAGCATTTT.

There are a few counts of this clone. The same CDR3 can be traced to other DNA sequences in this sample. CDR3 loop: CASSPSRDSHYGYTF. In DNA form, the CDR3 reads TGTGCCAGCTCACCTAGCCGGGACAGTCACTATGGCTACACCTTC. The chain uses TRBV18 and TRBJ1-2; 7 bases match TRBD1. Germline CDR1 KGHSH, CDR2 LQKENI. The CDR3 loop spans 15 amino acids. The J segment lost 3 bases and the V segment lost 3 bases, leaving 7 bases of the junction unmatched.

V and J are TRBV3-1 (or the pseudogene TRBV3-2) and TRBJ2-1; D perhaps matches TRBD2 (6 bases). The CDR3 runs 15 residues. The V and J ends lost 0 bases and 9 bases respectively, with 15 bases between them. The germline gives CDR1 LGHDT, CDR2 YNNKEL (reference sequence). The CDR3 spells CASSQEPSGVGEQFF. CDR3 DNA: TGTGCCAGCAGCCAAGAACCCTCGGGGGTGGGTGAGCAGTTCTTC.

The V and J genes are TRBV5-1 and TRBJ2-1; 9 bases are shared with TRBD2. Germline V gives CDR1 SGHRS, CDR2 YFSETQ. Germline trimming cut 4 bases from V and 7 bases from J; bases unmatched to any gene: 12. The CDR3 extends over 16 amino acids. The CDR3 here is CASSPEYGGRGNEQFF. CDR3 in DNA: TGCGCCAGCAGCCCGGAGTATGGCGGGAGGGGAAATGAGCAGTTCTTC.

This chain links TRBV4-3 with TRBJ2-7; TRBD2 matches 10 bases. V was clipped by 1 base and J by 5 bases; unmatched bases: 5. The CDR3 runs to 15 residues. The V gene's germline CDR1 is LGHNA and CDR2 YSLEER. The CDR3 DNA is TGCGCCAGCAGCCAAGTTGGAGGGACTAGCGACGAGCAGTACTTC. Translating it yields CASSQVGGTSDEQYF.